A single sample is the source of the 7 T cell receptor beta chains below, sequenced in a study of OX40 agonist ivuxolimab in advanced cancers. TCRdb's table, derived via immunoSEQ multiplex PCR, lists solely in-frame clones and lacks some. The repertoire holds some 42,000 clones, with 80% to 90% as singletons. Sequences were derived from CD4+ or CD8+ T cells sorted from blood, sampled in a trial of the OX40 agonist ivuxolimab. All receptors come from an adult with an advanced solid tumor such as melanoma, head and neck, liver or kidney cancer.

The V call is TRBV2, the J call TRBJ2-3, with D possibly TRBD2 on 6 matching bases. The germline gives CDR1 SNHLY, CDR2 FYNNEI. The CDR3 loop spans 14 amino acids. V was cut by 6 bases and J by 0 bases, with 10 bases left in between. In DNA, the CDR3 is TGTGCCAGCAGGACCGGGGGAAGCACAGATACGCAGTATTTT. This translates into CASRTGGSTDTQYF.

The chain employs TRBV15 and TRBJ2-1, with D possibly being TRBD2 (6 bases). CDR1 and CDR2 from the germline V gene are LNHNV and YYDKDF (reference sequence). CDR3 length equals 15 residues. Trimming shortened V by 4 bases and J by 2 bases, and 12 bases separated the two germline ends. CDR3 loop: CATSKLGGAYNEQFF. The CDR3 bases are TGTGCCACCAGCAAACTGGGCGGGGCCTACAATGAGCAGTTCTTC. The full variable domain, rest sourced from reference TRBV15 and TRBJ2-1, is DAMVIQNPRYQVTQFGKPVTLSCSQTLNHNVMYWYQQKSSQAPKLLFHYYDKDFNNEADTPDNFQSRRPNTSFCFLDIRSPGLGDTAMYLCATSKLGGAYNEQFFGPGTRLTVL.

V usage is TRBV10-3 and J usage is TRBJ2-1; TRBD2 aligns across 14 bases. CDR1 and CDR2 from the germline V gene are ENHRY and SYGVKD. CDR3 length: 16 amino acids. The V and J ends lost 11 bases and 8 bases, in that order; junction bases with no gene match: 14. The CDR3 region has the DNA TGTGCCTTCGGGGTGGGGACTAGCGGGAGTATCTATGAGCAGTTCTTC. Its protein is CAFGVGTSGSIYEQFF.

This CDR3 reads CASSLADGNEKLFF. Written as DNA, the CDR3 is TGTGCCAGCAGCTTAGCGGACGGGAATGAAAAACTGTTTTTT. The chain uses TRBV7-9 and TRBJ1-4; D is undetermined. The CDR3 contains 14 residues. V lost 0 bases, J lost 5 bases, and 7 bases lay in between. Germline V gene data show CDR1 as SEHNR and CDR2 as FQNEAQ (reference sequence).

This clone was counted only a few times. J is TRBJ2-4 and V is TRBV19; D unresolved. The V gene lost 3 bases and the J gene lost 0 bases, with 21 bases spanning the gap. The germline V gene has CDR1 LNHDA and CDR2 SQIVND (reference sequence). The length of the CDR3 is 19 residues. CDR3 nucleotides: TGTGCCAGTAGTATTCTCAGACGCCCACTCAGCTTAGCCAAAAACATTCAGTACTTC. Translated, it gives CASSILRRPLSLAKNIQYF.

This chain uses TRBV19 with TRBJ1-3; no reliable D call. This CDR3 region has 14 residues. The germline gives CDR1 LNHDA, CDR2 SQIVND (reference sequence). Between the trimmed V and J ends, which lost 8 bases and 2 bases, there was a span of 13 bases. The CDR3 sequence: CASSIAVTGNTIYF. CDR3 nucleotides: TGTGCCAGTTCGATAGCGGTAACTGGAAACACCATATATTTT.

The chain has TRBV6-1 and TRBJ2-7; D tentatively fits TRBD1 or TRBD2 (5 bases each). V dropped 1 base and J dropped 7 bases, with 20 bases sitting between them. Germline V lookup: CDR1 MNHNS, CDR2 SASEGT. The CDR3 runs to 16 residues. This chain's CDR3 is CASSEVGRVFSWEQYF. DNA of the CDR3: TGTGCCAGCAGTGAAGTGGGGCGGGTGTTCTCTTGGGAGCAGTACTTC.